The present TCR beta chain was sequenced within a study of cytomegalovirus exposure and HLA in healthy donors. The PCR used 60 Vbeta and 13 Jbeta primers. Method: immunoSEQ multiplex PCR; TCRdb's copy keeps in-frame clones and lacks some. The table includes about 90,000 clones, about two thirds detected once. Germline V lookup: CDR1 MGHRA, CDR2 YSYEKL. The length of the CDR3 is 15 residues. Trimming cost V 0 bases and J 7 bases, with 14 bases left between them. The sequencing input was PBMCs. This receptor was taken from a woman younger than 45 in good health and CMV-seropositive. The chain joins TRBV4-1 to TRBJ2-3; D uncertain. This chain's CDR3 is CASSQELEPFNTQYF. The CDR3 bases are TGCGCCAGCAGCCAAGAGTTGGAGCCGTTCAATACGCAGTATTTT.